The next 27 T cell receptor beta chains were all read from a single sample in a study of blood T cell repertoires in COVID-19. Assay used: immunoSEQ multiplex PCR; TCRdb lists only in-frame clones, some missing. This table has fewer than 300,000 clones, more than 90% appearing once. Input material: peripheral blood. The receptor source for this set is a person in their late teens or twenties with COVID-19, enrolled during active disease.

In DNA, the CDR3 is TGTGCCAGCAGAGTAGGAACAGGCCCTTCCTACGAGCAGTACTTC. The encoded protein is CASRVGTGPSYEQYF. The chain carries TRBV27 and TRBJ2-7; a possible D gene is TRBD1 (5 bases). The CDR3 spans 15 residues. Germline CDR1 MNHEY, CDR2 SMNVEV (reference sequence). V shed 6 bases and J shed 1 base, with 16 bases lying between them.

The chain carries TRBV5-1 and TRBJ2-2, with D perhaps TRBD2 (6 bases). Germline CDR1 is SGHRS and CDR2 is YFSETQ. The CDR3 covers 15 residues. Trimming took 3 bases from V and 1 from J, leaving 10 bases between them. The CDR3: CASSWGTGNTGELFF. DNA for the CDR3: TGCGCCAGCAGCTGGGGGACTGGGAACACCGGGGAGCTGTTTTTT.

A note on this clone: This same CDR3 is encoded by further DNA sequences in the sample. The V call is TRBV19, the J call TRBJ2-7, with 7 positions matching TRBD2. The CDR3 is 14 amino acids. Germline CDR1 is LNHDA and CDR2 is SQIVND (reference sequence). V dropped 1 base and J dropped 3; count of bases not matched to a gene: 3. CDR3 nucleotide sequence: TGTGCCAGTAGTATAGGTGGACTAGGCTACGAGCAGTACTTC. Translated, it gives CASSIGGLGYEQYF.

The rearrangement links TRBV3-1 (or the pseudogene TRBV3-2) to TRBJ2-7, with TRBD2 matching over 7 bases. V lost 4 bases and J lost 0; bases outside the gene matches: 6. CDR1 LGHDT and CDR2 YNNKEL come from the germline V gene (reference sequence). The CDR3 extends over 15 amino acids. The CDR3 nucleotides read TGTGCCAGCAGCCCAGGACTAGGGAGCTCCTACGAGCAGTACTTC. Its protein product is CASSPGLGSSYEQYF.

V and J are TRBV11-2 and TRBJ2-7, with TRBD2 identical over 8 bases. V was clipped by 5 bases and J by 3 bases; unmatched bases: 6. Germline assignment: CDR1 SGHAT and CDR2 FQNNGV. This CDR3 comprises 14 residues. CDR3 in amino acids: CASSVSGRSYEQYF. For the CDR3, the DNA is TGTGCCAGCAGCGTGAGCGGGAGAAGCTACGAGCAGTACTTC.

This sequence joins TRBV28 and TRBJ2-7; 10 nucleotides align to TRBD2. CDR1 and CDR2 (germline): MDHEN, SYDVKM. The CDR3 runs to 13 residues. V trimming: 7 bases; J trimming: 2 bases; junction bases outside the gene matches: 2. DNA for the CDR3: TGTGCCAGCAAGGGGACTAGCGCCTACGAGCAGTACTTC. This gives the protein CASKGTSAYEQYF.

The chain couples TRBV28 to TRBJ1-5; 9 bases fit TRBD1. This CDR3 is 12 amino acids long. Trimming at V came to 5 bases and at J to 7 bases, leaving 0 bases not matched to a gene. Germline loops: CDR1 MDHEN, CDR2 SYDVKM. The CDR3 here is CASSGQGQPQHF. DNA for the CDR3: TGTGCCAGCAGTGGACAGGGGCAGCCCCAGCATTTT.

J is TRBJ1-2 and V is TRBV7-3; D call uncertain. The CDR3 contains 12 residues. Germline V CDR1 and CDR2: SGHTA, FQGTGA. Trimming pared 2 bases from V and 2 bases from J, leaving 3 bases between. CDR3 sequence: CASSLQNYGYTF. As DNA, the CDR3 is TGTGCCAGCAGCTTACAGAACTATGGCTACACCTTC.

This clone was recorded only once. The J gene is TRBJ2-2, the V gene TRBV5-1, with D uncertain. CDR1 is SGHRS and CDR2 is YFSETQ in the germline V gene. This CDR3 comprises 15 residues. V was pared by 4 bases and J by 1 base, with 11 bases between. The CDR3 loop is CASSPRFVNTGELFF. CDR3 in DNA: TGCGCCAGCAGCCCCCGGTTCGTGAACACCGGGGAGCTGTTTTTT.

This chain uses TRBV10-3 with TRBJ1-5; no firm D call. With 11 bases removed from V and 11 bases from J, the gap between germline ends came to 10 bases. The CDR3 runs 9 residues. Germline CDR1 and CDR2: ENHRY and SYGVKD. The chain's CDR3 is CAAHRAQHF. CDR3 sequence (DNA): TGTGCCGCCCATCGAGCCCAGCATTTT.

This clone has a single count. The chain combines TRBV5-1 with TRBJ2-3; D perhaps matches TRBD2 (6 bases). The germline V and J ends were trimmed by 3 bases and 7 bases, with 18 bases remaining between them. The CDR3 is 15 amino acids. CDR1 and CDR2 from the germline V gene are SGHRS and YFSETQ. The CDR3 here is CASSSGSLASYTQYF. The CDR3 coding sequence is TGCGCCAGCAGCTCTGGTTCTCTAGCGTCTTATACGCAGTATTTT.

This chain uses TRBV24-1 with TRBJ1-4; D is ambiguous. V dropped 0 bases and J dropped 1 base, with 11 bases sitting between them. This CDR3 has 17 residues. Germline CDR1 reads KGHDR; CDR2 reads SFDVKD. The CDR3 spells CATSDLWGGGTNEKLFF. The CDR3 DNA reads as TGTGCCACCAGTGATTTGTGGGGAGGTGGAACTAATGAAAAACTGTTTTTT.

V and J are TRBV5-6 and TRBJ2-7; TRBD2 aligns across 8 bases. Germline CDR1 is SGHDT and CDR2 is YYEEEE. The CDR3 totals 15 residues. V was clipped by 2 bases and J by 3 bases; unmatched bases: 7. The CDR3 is CASSFLAGSVYEQYF. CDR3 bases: TGTGCCAGCAGCTTTTTAGCGGGGTCGGTCTACGAGCAGTACTTC. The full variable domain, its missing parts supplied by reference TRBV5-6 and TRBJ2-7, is DAGVTQSPTHLIKTRGQQVTLRCSPKSGHDTVSWYQQALGQGPQFIFQYYEEEERQRGNFPDRFSGHQFPNYSSELNVNALLLGDSALYLCASSFLAGSVYEQYFGPGTRLTVT.

The CDR3 coding sequence is TGTGCCAGCAGCGTAGGACTAGCGGGAGGAGGAAAAAACATTCAGTACTTC. Its translation: CASSVGLAGGGKNIQYF. The chain links TRBV9 to TRBJ2-4; 13 nucleotides match TRBD2. The germline V gene encodes CDR1 SGDLS and CDR2 YYNGEE. The CDR3 totals 17 residues. V shed 0 bases and J 4 bases; nucleotides not matched to a gene: 4.

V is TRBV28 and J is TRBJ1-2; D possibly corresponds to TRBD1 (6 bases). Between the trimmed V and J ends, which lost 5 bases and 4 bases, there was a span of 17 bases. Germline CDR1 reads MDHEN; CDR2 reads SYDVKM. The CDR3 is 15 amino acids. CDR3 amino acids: CASSTEGGAPYGYTF. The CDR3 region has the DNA TGTGCCAGCAGTACTGAGGGGGGGGCGCCCTATGGCTACACCTTC.

The CDR3 spells CASSYTGGQYNEQFF. CDR3 bases: TGCGCCAGCAGCTACACAGGGGGCCAATACAATGAGCAGTTCTTC. The chain links TRBV5-1 to TRBJ2-1; 9 bases map to TRBD1. CDR1 is SGHRS, CDR2 YFSETQ, per germline. Germline trimming cut 3 bases from V and 4 bases from J; bases unmatched to any gene: 5. This CDR3 has 15 residues.

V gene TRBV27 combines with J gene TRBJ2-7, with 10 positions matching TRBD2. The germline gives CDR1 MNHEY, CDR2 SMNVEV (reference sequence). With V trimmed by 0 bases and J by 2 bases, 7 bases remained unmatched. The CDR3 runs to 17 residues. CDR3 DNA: TGTGCCAGCAGTTTATCGGGGCTAGCGGGAGCTGCCTACGAGCAGTACTTC. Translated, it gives CASSLSGLAGAAYEQYF.

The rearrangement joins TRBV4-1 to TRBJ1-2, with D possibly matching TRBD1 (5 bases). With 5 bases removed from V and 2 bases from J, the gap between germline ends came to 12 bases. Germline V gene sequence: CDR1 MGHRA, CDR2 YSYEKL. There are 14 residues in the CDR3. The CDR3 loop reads CASSKVAGNYGYTF. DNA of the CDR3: TGCGCCAGCAGCAAAGTCGCAGGGAACTATGGCTACACCTTC.

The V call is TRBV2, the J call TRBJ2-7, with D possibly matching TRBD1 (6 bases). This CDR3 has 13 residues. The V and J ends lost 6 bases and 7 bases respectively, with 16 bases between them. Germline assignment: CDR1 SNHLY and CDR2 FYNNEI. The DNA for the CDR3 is TGTGCCAGCAGATGGGACACCGGCGGAGAGCAGTACTTC. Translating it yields CASRWDTGGEQYF.

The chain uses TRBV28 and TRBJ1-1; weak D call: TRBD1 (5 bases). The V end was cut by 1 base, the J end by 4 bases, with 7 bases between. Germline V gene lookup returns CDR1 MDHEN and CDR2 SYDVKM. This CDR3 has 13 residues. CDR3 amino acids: CASSLSGGTEAFF. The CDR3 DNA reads TGTGCCAGCAGTTTATCGGGGGGCACTGAAGCTTTCTTT.

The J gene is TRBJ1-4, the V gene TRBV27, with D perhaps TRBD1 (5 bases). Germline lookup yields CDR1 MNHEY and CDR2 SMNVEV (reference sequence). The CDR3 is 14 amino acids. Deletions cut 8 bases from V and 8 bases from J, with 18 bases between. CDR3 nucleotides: TGTGCCAGCCGATCTCCAGGGATGGCGGAAAAACTGTTTTTT. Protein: CASRSPGMAEKLFF.

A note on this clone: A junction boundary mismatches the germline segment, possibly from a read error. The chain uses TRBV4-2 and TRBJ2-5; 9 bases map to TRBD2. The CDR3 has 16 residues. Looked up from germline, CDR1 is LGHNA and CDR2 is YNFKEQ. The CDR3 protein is CASNQAGLALGETQYF. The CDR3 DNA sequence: TGTGCCAGCAACCAAGCCGGACTAGCGCTGGGGGAGACCCAGTACTTC.

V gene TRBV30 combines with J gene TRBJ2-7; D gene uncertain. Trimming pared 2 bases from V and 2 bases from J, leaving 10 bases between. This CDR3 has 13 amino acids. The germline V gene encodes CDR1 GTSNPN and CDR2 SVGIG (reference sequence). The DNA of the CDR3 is TGTGCCTGGAGTCATGGTCGAGCCTACGAGCAGTACTTC. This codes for CAWSHGRAYEQYF.

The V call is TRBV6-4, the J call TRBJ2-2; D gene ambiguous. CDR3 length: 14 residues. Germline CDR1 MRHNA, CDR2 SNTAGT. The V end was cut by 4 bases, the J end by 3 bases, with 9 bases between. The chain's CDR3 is CASSAGSDTGELFF. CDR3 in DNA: TGTGCCAGCAGTGCAGGAAGTGACACCGGGGAGCTGTTTTTT.

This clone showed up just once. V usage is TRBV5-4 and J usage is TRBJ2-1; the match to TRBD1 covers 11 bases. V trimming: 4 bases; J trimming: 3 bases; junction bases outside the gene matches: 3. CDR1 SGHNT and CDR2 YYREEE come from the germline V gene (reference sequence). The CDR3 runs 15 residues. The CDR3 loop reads CASSRGQGDYNEQFF. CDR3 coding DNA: TGTGCCAGCAGCCGGGGACAGGGGGACTACAATGAGCAGTTCTTC.

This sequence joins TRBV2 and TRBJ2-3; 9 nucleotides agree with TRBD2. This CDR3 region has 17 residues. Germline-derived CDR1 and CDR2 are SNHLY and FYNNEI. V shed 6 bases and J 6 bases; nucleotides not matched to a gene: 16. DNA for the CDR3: TGTGCCAGCAGCGGCCGTGTCTCGGCGGGGGGGAGGGATACGCAGTATTTT. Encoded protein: CASSGRVSAGGRDTQYF.

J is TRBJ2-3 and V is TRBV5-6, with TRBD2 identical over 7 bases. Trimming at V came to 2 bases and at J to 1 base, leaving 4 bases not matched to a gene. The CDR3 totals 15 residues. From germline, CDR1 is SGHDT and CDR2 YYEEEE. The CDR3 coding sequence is TGTGCCAGCAGCTTCTGGGGAGGGGGCACAGATACGCAGTATTTT. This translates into CASSFWGGGTDTQYF.